The clone carrying this T cell receptor beta chain was seen repeatedly, ten times or more. Its antigen is unidentified. These data are taken from a study of regulatory T cells in long-lasting Graves disease. Study-level information: Patients met the persistent Graves' disease definition after over 5 years of antithyroid drugs with positive TSH receptor antibodies.

Notes on the study in general: Graves' patients with persistent disease showed TCR diversity lower than patients newly diagnosed. Analyses excluded thyroid tissue, covering peripheral blood alone. Persistent patients shared more public clonotypes (roughly 2,800) than new patients (roughly 1,000).

HTBI primers from iRepertoire and Arm-PCR of CDR3 regions yielded the TCR beta libraries. One entry per CDR3 protein results from TCRdb running MiXCR on the multiplex PCR reads. This sample has around 510,000 distinct CDR3 sequences, with 20% found just once. The sample's time point: persistent/refractory GD, antithyroid drugs over 5 years with positive TRAb. Preparation of the TCR library used RNA extracted from PBMCs. The receptor was isolated from a female donor with Graves disease. The starting material was peripheral blood mononuclear cells (PBMCs), obtained when the disease was refractory, from a patient treated with antithyroid drugs.

CDR3 DNA sequence: TGTGCCAGCAGTTTCTACGACACTAGCTCCTATAATTCACCCCTCCACTTT. It codes for CASSFYDTSSYNSPLHF. The rearrangement joins TRBV28 to TRBJ1-6; no clear D gene. Germline V gives CDR1 MDHEN, CDR2 SYDVKM. The CDR3 extends over 17 amino acids. V shed 3 bases and J shed 0 bases, with 12 bases lying between them.